What follows are 11 T cell receptor beta chains derived from one specimen sequenced in a study of resident and recirculating memory T cells in vitiligo. This table comes from immunoSEQ multiplex PCR, and its TCRdb copy is limited to in-frame clones, with some not included. The data contain around 78,000 clones, under 95% of them singletons. The sample taken for sequencing was blood. All receptors come from a male donor with vitiligo.

V is TRBV19 and J is TRBJ2-7; 8 bases line up with TRBD2. Germline V gives CDR1 LNHDA, CDR2 SQIVND (reference sequence). The CDR3 runs to 15 residues. The ends lost 1 base at V and 5 bases at J; junction bases unmatched: 7. The CDR3 bases are TGTGCCAGTAGTATAGCGGGAGGGCCTTTCGACGAGCAGTACTTC. The encoded protein is CASSIAGGPFDEQYF.

This clone was seen just once. The chain links TRBV7-3 to TRBJ1-4; D is ambiguous. This CDR3 has 13 residues. V was pared by 4 bases and J by 8 bases, with 11 bases between. Germline CDR1 SGHTA, CDR2 FQGTGA. CDR3: CASSSGPGEKLFF. The CDR3 DNA reads as TGTGCCAGCAGCTCCGGACCGGGAGAAAAACTGTTTTTT.

The gene calls are TRBV15 and TRBJ1-3; the D is unclear. With 0 bases removed from V and 0 bases from J, the gap between germline ends came to 12 bases. Germline CDR1 and CDR2: LNHNV and YYDKDF (reference sequence). This CDR3 contains 17 residues. The CDR3 DNA is TGTGCCACCAGCAGAGATGGCGGGAGCAGCTCTGGAAACACCATATATTTT. Translation gives CATSRDGGSSSGNTIYF.

The chain joins TRBV19 to TRBJ2-2, with 9 bases fitting TRBD1. The ends lost 10 bases at V and 2 bases at J; junction bases unmatched: 8. CDR1 is LNHDA, CDR2 SQIVND, per germline (reference sequence). The CDR3 is 15 residues long. CDR3 DNA: TGTGCCACCAAGGACAGGGGACCTAACACCGGGGAGCTGTTTTTT. It is translated as CATKDRGPNTGELFF.

The V gene is TRBV5-1, the J gene TRBJ2-7, with 9 bases that match TRBD1. This CDR3 contains 15 residues. J gave up 4 bases and V 0 bases, and 5 bases lay outside the gene matches. From germline, CDR1 is SGHRS and CDR2 YFSETQ. CDR3 in amino acids: CASSLAGTGKYEQYF. As DNA, the CDR3 is TGCGCCAGCAGCTTGGCCGGGACAGGGAAATACGAGCAGTACTTC.

The V and J genes are TRBV15 and TRBJ2-5; TRBD2 matches at 8 bases. The J segment lost 2 bases and the V segment lost 5 bases, leaving 7 bases of the junction unmatched. The CDR3 runs to 15 residues. Germline V gives CDR1 LNHNV, CDR2 YYDKDF (reference sequence). CDR3 in amino acids: CATSALRGGQETQYF. DNA of the CDR3: TGTGCCACCAGCGCCCTCCGGGGGGGTCAAGAGACCCAGTACTTC.

This rearrangement joins TRBV14 to TRBJ2-3; D gene unclear. The CDR3 covers 15 residues. Trimming removed 0 bases at V and 3 bases at J, with 10 bases between. Per the germline V gene, CDR1 is SGHDN and CDR2 is FVKESK. The CDR3 sequence is CASSQDISITDTQYF. The CDR3 DNA follows: TGTGCCAGCAGCCAAGATATCTCTATAACAGATACGCAGTATTTT.

This CDR3 is CAWSKSTGGNQPQHF. For the CDR3, the DNA is TGTGCCTGGAGTAAATCGACAGGGGGCAATCAGCCCCAGCATTTT. V gene TRBV30 combines with J gene TRBJ1-5; TRBD1 agrees at 8 bases. The CDR3 is 15 amino acids. Germline V gene sequence: CDR1 GTSNPN, CDR2 SVGIG (reference sequence). V trimming: 2 bases; J trimming: 2 bases; junction bases outside the gene matches: 5.

The rearrangement uses TRBV29-1 and TRBJ1-4; TRBD1 might be the D (5 bases). V dropped 4 bases and J dropped 6 bases, with 15 bases sitting between them. Germline V gene data show CDR1 as SQVTM and CDR2 as ANQGSEA. This CDR3 comprises 14 residues. CDR3 sequence (DNA): TGCAGCGTTGCCATGGGCGGAGGGGATGAAAAACTGTTTTTT. Amino acids: CSVAMGGGDEKLFF.

The rearrangement joins TRBV28 to TRBJ1-2; D is perhaps TRBD1 (6 bases). The CDR3 extends over 15 amino acids. The germline V gene has CDR1 MDHEN and CDR2 SYDVKM. Trimming took off 3 bases at V and 6 bases at J, with 17 bases between the two ends. The DNA for the CDR3 is TGTGCCAGCAGTTTGCGCCGGACAGTGGGGAATGGCTACACCTTC. Translated: CASSLRRTVGNGYTF.

This clone was detected a few times. The V call is TRBV9, the J call TRBJ2-7, with 8 bases fitting TRBD2. The CDR3 runs to 13 residues. V lost 3 bases to trimming and J lost 6 bases; unmatched junction nucleotides: 5. Germline assignment: CDR1 SGDLS and CDR2 YYNGEE. CDR3 amino acids: CASSASGTSEQYF. The CDR3 DNA reads TGTGCCAGCAGCGCCTCCGGGACTAGCGAGCAGTACTTC.